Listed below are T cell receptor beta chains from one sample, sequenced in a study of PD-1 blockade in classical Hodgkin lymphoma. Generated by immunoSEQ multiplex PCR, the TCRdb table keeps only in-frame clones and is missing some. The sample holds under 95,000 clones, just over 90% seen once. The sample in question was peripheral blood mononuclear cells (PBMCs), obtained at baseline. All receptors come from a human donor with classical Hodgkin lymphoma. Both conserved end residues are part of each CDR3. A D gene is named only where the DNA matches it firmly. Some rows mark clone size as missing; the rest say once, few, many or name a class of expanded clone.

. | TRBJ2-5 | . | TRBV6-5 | TGTGCCAGCAGTTACTCCGGGACGCAAGAAGAGACCCAGTACTTC | CASSYSGTQEETQYF
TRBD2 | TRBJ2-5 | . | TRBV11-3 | TGTGCCAGCAGCTTGCAAGCGGGGGCCGTAGGGGCCCAGTACTTC | CASSLQAGAVGAQYF
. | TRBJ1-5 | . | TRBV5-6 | TGTGCCAGCAGCTTCAATGGGAATCAGCCCCAGCATTTT | CASSFNGNQPQHF
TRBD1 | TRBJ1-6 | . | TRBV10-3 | TGTGCCATCAGTTGGACAGGGAGCAATTCACCCCTCCACTTT | CAISWTGSNSPLHF
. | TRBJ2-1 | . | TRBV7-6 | TGTGCCAGCAGCTTAGGTTTCAATGAGCAGTTCTTC | CASSLGFNEQFF
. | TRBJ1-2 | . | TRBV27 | TGTGCCAGCAGAGCGACATTAGGGGCGGGTTACACCTTC | CASRATLGAGYTF
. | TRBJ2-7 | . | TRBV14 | TGTGCCAGCAGCCAAGCAGGCACCCGTTACGAGCAGTACTTC | CASSQAGTRYEQYF
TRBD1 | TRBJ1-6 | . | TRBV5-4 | TGTGCCAGCAGCCAAGGGACAGGGGTGAATTCACCCCTCCACTTT | CASSQGTGVNSPLHF
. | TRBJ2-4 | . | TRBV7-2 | TGTGCCAGCAGCTTAGTGGGGACCCCGGGCCGGGACATTCAGTACTTC | CASSLVGTPGRDIQYF
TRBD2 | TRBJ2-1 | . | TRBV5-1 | TGCGCCAGCAGCTTGGTAGGACTAGCGGGGGGTTATGAGCAGTTCTTC | CASSLVGLAGGYEQFF
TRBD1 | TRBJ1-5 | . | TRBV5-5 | TGTGCCAGCAGCTTGCGGAGGGGGCTTCAGCCCCAGCATTTT | CASSLRRGLQPQHF
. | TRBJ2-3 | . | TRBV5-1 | TGCGCCAGCAGGAGGGACGCACCAGATACGCAGTATTTT | CASRRDAPDTQYF
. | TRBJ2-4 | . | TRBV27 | TGTGCCAGCAGTTTAGGGGCGGGACTAGCCAAAAACATTCAGTACTTC | CASSLGAGLAKNIQYF
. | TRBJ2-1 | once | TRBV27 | TGTGCCAGCAGTTTATCGAGGCTAGCCAATGAGCAGTTCTTC | CASSLSRLANEQFF
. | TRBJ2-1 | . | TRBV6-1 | TGTGCCAGCAGTGAAGTGGAGGGAGAGTACAATGAGCAGTTCTTC | CASSEVEGEYNEQFF
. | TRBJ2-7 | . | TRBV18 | TGTGCCAGCTCACAACTGACAGGTCTAGCTCTCTACGAGCAGTACTTC | CASSQLTGLALYEQYF
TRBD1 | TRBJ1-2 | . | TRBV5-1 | TGCGCCAGCTTCGACAGGGGCTATGGCTACACCTTC | CASFDRGYGYTF
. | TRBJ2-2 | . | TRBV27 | TGTGCCAGCAGTTTGTGGCAGACGAACACCGGGGAGCTGTTTTTT | CASSLWQTNTGELFF
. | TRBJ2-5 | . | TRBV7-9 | TGTGCCAGCAGAACACCCGGGGAGACCCAGTACTTC | CASRTPGETQYF
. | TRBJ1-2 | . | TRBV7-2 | TGTGCCAGCAGCGCCGTTTGGGGGAACTATGGCTACACCTTC | CASSAVWGNYGYTF
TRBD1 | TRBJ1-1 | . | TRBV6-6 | TGTGCCAGCAGTTACCCGGGACAGGGGAACACTGAAGCTTTCTTT | CASSYPGQGNTEAFF
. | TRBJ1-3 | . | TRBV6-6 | TGTGCCAGCACCGGAGGAAACACCATATATTTT | CASTGGNTIYF
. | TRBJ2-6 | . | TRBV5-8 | TGTGCCAGCAGCTTGGGGTTTTGGGGCTCTGGGGCCAACGTCCTGACTTTC | CASSLGFWGSGANVLTF
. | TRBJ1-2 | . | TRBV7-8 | TGTGCCAGCAGCCCCCTCTTTGGGGAGTCTGGGTATGGCTACACCTTC | CASSPLFGESGYGYTF
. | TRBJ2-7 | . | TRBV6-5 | TGTGCCAGCAGTTACTCGAGGGGGACCTCCTACGAGCAGTACTTC | CASSYSRGTSYEQYF
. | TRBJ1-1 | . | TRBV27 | TGTGCCAGCAGTATACAGGGAGGGCGCACTGAAGCTTTCTTT | CASSIQGGRTEAFF
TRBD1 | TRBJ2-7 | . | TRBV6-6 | TGTGCCAGCAGTGGACAGGGGGCTAACGAGCAGTACTTC | CASSGQGANEQYF
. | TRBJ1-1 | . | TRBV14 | TGTGCCAGCAGCGAAATCACCCAGAGGTTCACTGAAGCTTTCTTT | CASSEITQRFTEAFF
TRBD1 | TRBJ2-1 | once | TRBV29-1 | TGCAGCGTTGAAGATCTGGGACAGGGGTCCTACAATGAGCAGTTCTTC | CSVEDLGQGSYNEQFF
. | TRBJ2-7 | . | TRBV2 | TGTGCCAGCGCCTCCGGACTCTACGAGCAGTACTTC | CASASGLYEQYF